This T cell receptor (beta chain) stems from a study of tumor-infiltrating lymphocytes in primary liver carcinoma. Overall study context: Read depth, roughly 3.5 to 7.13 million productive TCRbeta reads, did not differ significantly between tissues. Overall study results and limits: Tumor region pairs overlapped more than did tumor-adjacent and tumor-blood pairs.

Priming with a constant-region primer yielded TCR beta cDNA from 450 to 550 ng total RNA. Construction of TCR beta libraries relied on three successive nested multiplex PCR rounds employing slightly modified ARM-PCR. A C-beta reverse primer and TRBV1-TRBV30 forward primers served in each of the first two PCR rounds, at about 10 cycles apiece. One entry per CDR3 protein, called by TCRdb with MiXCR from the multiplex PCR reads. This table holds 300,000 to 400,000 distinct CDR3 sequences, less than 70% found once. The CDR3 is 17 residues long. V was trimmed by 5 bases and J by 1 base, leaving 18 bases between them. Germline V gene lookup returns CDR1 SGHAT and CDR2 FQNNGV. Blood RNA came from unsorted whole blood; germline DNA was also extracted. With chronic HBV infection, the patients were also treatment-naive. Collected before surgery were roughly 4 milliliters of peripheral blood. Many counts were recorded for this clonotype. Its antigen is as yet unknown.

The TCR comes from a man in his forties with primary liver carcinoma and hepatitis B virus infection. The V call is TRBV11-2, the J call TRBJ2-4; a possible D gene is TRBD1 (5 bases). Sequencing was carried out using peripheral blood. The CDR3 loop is CASSIYQGEGAKNIQYF. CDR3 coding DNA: TGTGCCAGCAGCATCTACCAGGGCGAAGGGGCCAAAAACATTCAGTACTTC.